The following is a T cell receptor (beta chain) sequence with its context. What it binds is not known. Amplification used 60 Vbeta primers and 13 Jbeta primers. Generated by immunoSEQ multiplex PCR, the TCRdb table keeps only in-frame clones and is missing some. The top ten clones hold over 1.1% of a sample with fewer than 200,000 clones, around 69% of them seen once. This sample was included in a study of cytomegalovirus exposure and HLA in healthy donors. General observations from the study: Whilst most TCR sequences proved rare, a subset of public TCRs occurred across many donors. Later analysis suggested most CMV-associated TCR beta chains were HLA-restricted. It is likely that the observed cluster of highly shared sequence variants was a sequencing artifact.

The sequencing input was PBMCs. The TCR was taken from a man aged 60 to 69 in good health and CMV-seronegative.

As DNA, the CDR3 is TGTGCCAGCAGCGATGGACAGGTTCGCACAGATACGCAGTATTTT. Translating it yields CASSDGQVRTDTQYF. The chain has TRBV11-2 and TRBJ2-3, with 7 bases lining up with TRBD1. V shed 5 bases, J shed 1 base, and the junction held 6 bases outside the gene matches. The V gene's germline CDR1 is SGHAT and CDR2 FQNNGV. CDR3 size: 15 residues.